The clone carrying this T cell receptor beta chain was seen a handful of times. Those who donated were healthy HIV-negative adults, with no recent acute infections or vaccinations reported. The study separated CD4+ cells into CD45RA+ naive and CD45RA-negative memory subsets. V gave up 0 bases and J gave up 0 bases, with 11 bases separating them. Germline CDR1 reads SGHVS; CDR2 reads FQNEAQ. This CDR3 is built from 16 residues. This record comes from a study of shared clonotypes between healthy human individuals. The study ran the assay at deep level. The authors distributed each subset's genomic DNA evenly over several immunoSEQ plates. Repertoires were generated with immunoSEQ multiplex PCR, while TCRdb's copy carries only in-frame clones and drops some. The table has about 340,000 clones, over 70% seen once.

The chain links TRBV7-8 to TRBJ2-5, with a weak D call TRBD2 (5 bases). What was sequenced was memory CD4+ T cells sorted from blood. The subset is: CD45RA-negative fraction. The sequence was obtained from a man younger than 45 in good health. The CDR3 nucleotides read TGTGCCAGCAGCTTAGCGAGTACGGGGTACCAAGAGACCCAGTACTTC. As protein: CASSLASTGYQETQYF. Supplemented by reference TRBV7-8 and TRBJ2-5, the full variable domain reads GAGVSQSPRYKVAKRGQDVALRCDPISGHVSLFWYQQALGQGPEFLTYFQNEAQLDKSGLPSDRFFAERPEGSVSTLKIQRTQQEDSAVYLCASSLASTGYQETQYFGPGTRLLVL.